This T cell receptor beta chain was sequenced in a study of response to subunit inactivated influenza vaccine. The study's findings and limits: Only a handful of new T cells, the authors suggested, are recruited with each seasonal influenza vaccination.

The CDR3 totals 15 residues. Per germline, CDR1 GTSNPN and CDR2 SVGIG (reference sequence). With V trimmed by 1 base and J by 5 bases, 6 bases remained unmatched. TCRdb itself ran the RT-PCR reads through MiXCR, one entry per CDR3 protein. The table includes 600,000 to 850,000 distinct CDR3 sequences, 14% detected once. As for this clonotype: Its antigen is not known.

The source of this sequence is a man aged 50-60 years who received an inactivated influenza vaccine. The gene calls are TRBV30 and TRBJ2-1, with TRBD2 matching over 9 bases. This specimen consisted of PBMCs from blood, obtained 14 to 15 days before vaccination. DNA of the CDR3: TGTGCCTGGAGTGCGGCGGGAGGGTCCAACAATGAGCAGTTCTTC. This sequence encodes CAWSAAGGSNNEQFF.